The clone carrying this T cell receptor (beta chain) was picked up one time. Its antigen is not identified. This entry is derived from a study of cytomegalovirus exposure and HLA in healthy donors. V lost 1 base and J lost 5, with 12 bases in between. The CDR3 runs to 15 residues. Germline loops: CDR1 SGHTA, CDR2 FQGNSA. The PCR contained 60 Vbeta and 13 Jbeta primers. Per the original methods: In a later analysis, of 84 million or so unique beta chains, some 10 million appeared in at least two donors. Profiled with immunoSEQ multiplex PCR; TCRdb holds only in-frame clones, not every one. Clone size and V and J calls were adopted from that table, with D and trimming inferred from the DNA. In the table there are more than 150,000 clones, approximately 85% of which are singletons. Study findings and constraints: Versus the approximately 720-donor mean, an Asian-associated ancestry cluster reportedly showed fewer N-insertions in a later analysis. Later analysis revealed greater clonal expansion in HLA-associated TCR beta chains than in equally common others. Later analysis demonstrated an association between a missense DCLRE1C variant and TCR beta V- and J-gene trimming.

Sequencing input: PBMCs. The chain is built from TRBV7-2 and TRBJ2-1; a weak D match, TRBD2 (7 bases). This clonotype was sampled from a young man in good health and CMV-seropositive. This CDR3 is CASSLGAGADNEQFF. The CDR3, as DNA: TGTGCCAGCAGCTTAGGGGCGGGGGCTGACAATGAGCAGTTCTTC.